Presented here are 31 T cell receptor beta chains from one specimen sequenced in a study of long-term antiretroviral therapy in people with HIV. The assay used was immunoSEQ (version v3.0), run at survey level. Measured with immunoSEQ multiplex PCR; TCRdb has only the in-frame clones, and not every one. This table has approximately 41,000 clones, around 75% appearing once. The source material was unsorted PBMCs, sampled 1.5 years after starting antiretroviral therapy. These TCRs come from a young man with HIV.

The genes are TRBV5-4 and TRBJ2-1; D might be TRBD2 (5 bases). This CDR3 has 14 amino acids. With 4 bases removed from V and 10 bases from J, the gap between germline ends came to 18 bases. Germline V gene data show CDR1 as SGHNT and CDR2 as YYREEE (reference sequence). The CDR3 nucleotides are TGTGCCAGCAGCCGCGGGCCACGGCAATCCGAGCAGTTCTTC. Its translation: CASSRGPRQSEQFF.

This clone appeared a few times. V is TRBV29-1 and J is TRBJ1-1; TRBD1 might be the D (6 bases). The CDR3 runs 14 residues. V dropped 5 bases and J dropped 6 bases, with 19 bases sitting between them. The germline CDR1 and CDR2 sequences are SQVTM and ANQGSEA. As DNA, the CDR3 is TGCAGCGTTCCAGGGAAGGGGGATTGGTCTGAAGCTTTCTTT. It translates to CSVPGKGDWSEAFF.

V is TRBV5-4 and J is TRBJ2-7; D may correspond to TRBD1 or TRBD2 (5 bases each). This CDR3 has 14 amino acids. From germline, CDR1 is SGHNT and CDR2 YYREEE (reference sequence). V lost 1 base and J lost 4, with 12 bases in between. The CDR3 spells CASSLFGGSYEQYF. As DNA, the CDR3 is TGTGCCAGCAGCTTGTTTGGGGGTTCGTACGAGCAGTACTTC.

The chain is built from TRBV14 and TRBJ2-1, with TRBD1 matching 12 bases. The J segment lost 10 bases and the V segment lost 1 base, leaving 5 bases of the junction unmatched. The CDR3 runs 15 residues. CDR1 and CDR2 from the germline V gene are SGHDN and FVKESK. The CDR3 region is CASSQAGQGAGEQFF. DNA of the CDR3: TGTGCCAGCAGCCAAGCGGGACAGGGGGCCGGAGAGCAGTTCTTC.

The chain carries TRBV14 and TRBJ2-4; unclear D gene. The CDR3 totals 14 residues. The germline gives CDR1 SGHDN, CDR2 FVKESK. V lost 0 bases and J lost 8, with 11 bases in between. CDR3 sequence (DNA): TGTGCCAGCAGCCAAGATTTAACGAGCGACATTCAGTACTTC. As protein: CASSQDLTSDIQYF.

This chain connects TRBV6-5 to TRBJ1-5; D is unresolved. V was clipped by 10 bases and J by 2 bases, with 18 bases between them. Germline V gene lookup returns CDR1 MNHEY and CDR2 SVGAGI. This CDR3 comprises 15 residues. CDR3 nucleotides: TGTGCCACCGAACCGACCCCCACAGGCAATCAGCCCCAGCATTTT. Its translation: CATEPTPTGNQPQHF.

This clone was recorded only once. The chain couples TRBV5-1 to TRBJ1-4; D uncertain. Per germline, CDR1 SGHRS and CDR2 YFSETQ. Trimming left V 0 bases short and J 7 bases short, with 13 bases between. This CDR3 comprises 15 residues. CDR3 nucleotides: TGCGCCAGCAGCTTGGCCTCCACGGGGAGTGAAAAACTGTTTTTT. Translation: CASSLASTGSEKLFF.

The chain links TRBV11-2 to TRBJ2-5; 8 bases match TRBD2. The germline V gene has CDR1 SGHAT and CDR2 FQNNGV. The length of the CDR3 is 16 residues. The V and J ends lost 4 bases and 1 base, in that order; junction bases with no gene match: 8. The CDR3 DNA sequence: TGTGCCAGCAGCTGGGGCCCCCGGGGGGGCCAAGAGACCCAGTACTTC. As protein: CASSWGPRGGQETQYF.

This chain uses TRBV5-5 with TRBJ2-1; D uncertain. The CDR3 consists of 14 residues. Trimming removed 2 bases at V and 8 bases at J, with 14 bases between. Germline lookup yields CDR1 SGHKS and CDR2 YYEKEE (reference sequence). CDR3 protein: CASSFSGPGDEQFF. The CDR3 coding sequence is TGTGCCAGCAGCTTCTCAGGTCCTGGCGATGAGCAGTTCTTC.

The rearrangement uses TRBV5-6 and TRBJ1-4, with a weak D call TRBD1 (6 bases). With 0 bases removed from V and 8 bases from J, the gap between germline ends came to 11 bases. Germline CDR1 reads SGHDT; CDR2 reads YYEEEE. The CDR3 contains 14 residues. The CDR3 spells CASSLGGAVEKLFF. The CDR3 bases are TGTGCCAGCAGCTTGGGGGGGGCGGTGGAAAAACTGTTTTTT.

V is TRBV29-1 and J is TRBJ1-1; D not resolved. There are 11 residues in the CDR3. CDR1 SQVTM and CDR2 ANQGSEA come from the germline V gene. V was pared by 5 bases and J by 1 base, with 5 bases between. The DNA of the CDR3 is TGCAGCGTTCTAACGAACACTGAAGCTTTCTTT. Translating gives CSVLTNTEAFF.

The chain is built from TRBV2 and TRBJ2-7, with D possibly being TRBD2 (6 bases). V gave up 7 bases and J gave up 0 bases, with 10 bases separating them. The CDR3 is 13 amino acids. Looked up from germline, CDR1 is SNHLY and CDR2 is FYNNEI. This chain's CDR3 is CASKEGSSYEQYF. In DNA, the CDR3 is TGTGCCAGCAAGGAGGGCAGCTCCTACGAGCAGTACTTC.

The V and J genes are TRBV4-3 and TRBJ2-7; 7 nucleotides align to TRBD2. CDR3 length: 14 amino acids. The V gene's germline CDR1 is LGHNA and CDR2 YSLEER. V shed 1 base and J 6 bases; nucleotides not matched to a gene: 6. CDR3 in amino acids: CASSQALAVSEQYF. The CDR3 bases are TGCGCCAGCAGCCAAGCCCTAGCGGTGTCCGAGCAGTACTTC.

This chain joins TRBV28 and TRBJ2-7; tentatively, D is TRBD2 (7 bases). V was trimmed by 4 bases and J by 0 bases, leaving 19 bases between them. This CDR3 contains 17 residues. Germline values: CDR1 MDHEN, CDR2 SYDVKM. The DNA for the CDR3 is TGTGCCAGCAGTTCCCCACTGGCGGGGGCGAGCTCCTACGAGCAGTACTTC. Its translation: CASSSPLAGASSYEQYF.

The chain recombines TRBV7-8 with TRBJ1-5; 8 bases fit TRBD1. Germline CDR1 and CDR2: SGHVS and FQNEAQ. The CDR3 has 14 amino acids. V shed 5 bases, J shed 1 base, and the junction held 1 base outside the gene matches. The CDR3 region has the DNA TGTGCCAGCAGCGGACAGGGCAGCAATCAGCCCCAGCATTTT. Translation gives CASSGQGSNQPQHF.

In this sample, this clone turned up once. The rearrangement uses TRBV5-1 and TRBJ2-7, with D unresolved. This CDR3 is built from 14 residues. Germline loops: CDR1 SGHRS, CDR2 YFSETQ. Trimming took 0 bases from V and 5 from J, leaving 12 bases between them. DNA of the CDR3: TGCGCCAGCAGCTTGGTGGTTTCGGGCGACGAGCAGTACTTC. It translates to CASSLVVSGDEQYF.

A few counts support this clone. This chain links TRBV14 with TRBJ1-2; D is unclear. This CDR3 comprises 15 residues. V lost 4 bases, J lost 7 bases, and 19 bases lay in between. Germline V gene lookup returns CDR1 SGHDN and CDR2 FVKESK. CDR3 nucleotides: TGTGCCAGCAGCCCAGGCAGGCAGCGCGGGAGTGGCTACACCTTC. It yields the protein CASSPGRQRGSGYTF.

The chain uses TRBV30 and TRBJ2-3, with TRBD1 matching over 12 bases. The V gene end was trimmed by 4 bases and the J gene end by 3 bases; junction bases not matched to a gene: 5. The CDR3 runs 15 residues. Germline V lookup: CDR1 GTSNPN, CDR2 SVGIG (reference sequence). CDR3 amino acids: CAWKGQGAPTDTQYF. In nucleotides, the CDR3 is TGTGCCTGGAAGGGACAGGGGGCGCCTACAGATACGCAGTATTTT.

V and J are TRBV28 and TRBJ2-7; 7 nucleotides line up with TRBD2. The CDR3 has 13 residues. V trimming: 7 bases; J trimming: 3 bases; junction bases outside the gene matches: 6. Germline V CDR1 and CDR2: MDHEN, SYDVKM. CDR3 loop: CASKAGSLYEQYF. CDR3 nucleotide sequence: TGTGCCAGCAAAGCGGGATCCCTCTACGAGCAGTACTTC. Together with reference TRBV28 and TRBJ2-7, the CDR3 gives the full variable domain: DVKVTQSSRYLVKRTGEKVFLECVQDMDHENMFWYRQDPGLGLRLIYFSYDVKMKEKGDIPEGYSVSREKKERFSLILESASTNQTSMYLCASKAGSLYEQYFGPGTRLTVT.

The chain is built from TRBV28 and TRBJ1-2; D gene ambiguous. Looked up from germline, CDR1 is MDHEN and CDR2 is SYDVKM. V was clipped by 3 bases and J by 6 bases, with 8 bases between them. CDR3 size: 12 residues. The CDR3 sequence: CASSFSSDGYTF. In DNA form, the CDR3 reads TGTGCCAGCAGTTTTAGCAGCGATGGCTACACCTTC.

This sequence joins TRBV9 and TRBJ2-3, with D hard to call. This CDR3 region has 17 residues. V lost 3 bases to trimming and J lost 1 base, with 18 bases between them. Germline V gives CDR1 SGDLS, CDR2 YYNGEE. CDR3 coding DNA: TGTGCCAGCAGCGAGGGCGCCTCTTTCTCGCGCACAGATACGCAGTATTTT. Translating gives CASSEGASFSRTDTQYF.

The CDR3 DNA follows: TGTGCCAGCAGCCCTCGACAGGGGGTCACCTACGAGCAGTACTTC. It specifies CASSPRQGVTYEQYF. This chain joins TRBV27 and TRBJ2-7; TRBD1 aligns across 9 bases. CDR1 is MNHEY and CDR2 is SMNVEV in the germline V gene (reference sequence). This CDR3 has 15 residues. The J segment lost 2 bases and the V segment lost 6 bases, leaving 8 bases of the junction unmatched.

The rearrangement joins TRBV10-3 to TRBJ1-5; D not certain. Looked up from germline, CDR1 is ENHRY and CDR2 is SYGVKD. This CDR3 has 16 residues. V lost 3 bases and J 0 bases, leaving 12 bases between the germline ends. CDR3 DNA sequence: TGTGCCATCAGTGATCTCGAGGGTGGTAGCAATCAGCCCCAGCATTTT. Protein: CAISDLEGGSNQPQHF.

Only one count was recorded for this clone. The chain links TRBV5-4 to TRBJ1-2; the D is unclear. The V end lost 3 bases, the J end lost 8 bases, and 17 bases lay between the germline ends. Germline CDR1 SGHNT, CDR2 YYREEE (reference sequence). This CDR3 comprises 14 residues. CDR3 in amino acids: CASSSVPTSRGYTF. In DNA, the CDR3 is TGTGCCAGCAGCTCTGTCCCAACCAGCAGGGGCTACACCTTC.

The CDR3 spells CASSLWGQGDFTDTQYF. CDR3 DNA sequence: TGTGCCAGCAGCTTGTGGGGACAGGGGGACTTCACAGATACGCAGTATTTT. The chain is built from TRBV5-6 and TRBJ2-3; 11 bases align to TRBD1. The length of the CDR3 is 17 residues. Germline CDR1 and CDR2: SGHDT and YYEEEE. V shed 1 base, J shed 2 bases, and the junction held 6 bases outside the gene matches.

This chain connects TRBV28 to TRBJ2-7, with 10 bases lining up with TRBD2. Germline loops: CDR1 MDHEN, CDR2 SYDVKM. The trim removed 1 base at V and 3 bases at J, leaving 3 bases unmatched. The CDR3 length is 15 residues. CDR3 in DNA: TGTGCCAGCAGTTTATCATCTAGCGGGAGCTACGAGCAGTACTTC. Its translation: CASSLSSSGSYEQYF.

CDR3 in amino acids: CASSPLDRAGGELFF. In nucleotides, the CDR3 is TGTGCCAGCAGTCCCTTGGACAGGGCCGGCGGGGAGCTGTTTTTT. The rearrangement uses TRBV28 and TRBJ2-2, with TRBD1 identical over 8 bases. Trimming removed 5 bases from V and 7 bases from J; junction bases left unmatched: 9. The CDR3 spans 15 residues. The germline CDR1 and CDR2 sequences are MDHEN and SYDVKM.

This chain joins TRBV5-4 and TRBJ2-7; D is unresolved. The length of the CDR3 is 15 residues. Per germline, CDR1 SGHNT and CDR2 YYREEE (reference sequence). Trimming shortened V by 0 bases and J by 0 bases, and 10 bases separated the two germline ends. CDR3 nucleotide sequence: TGTGCCAGCAGCTTGGGAGTCCTTAGCTCCTACGAGCAGTACTTC. Its translation: CASSLGVLSSYEQYF.

In its sample, this clone was seen a few times. The rearrangement joins TRBV19 to TRBJ1-1; weak D call: TRBD1 (5 bases). The V and J ends lost 4 bases and 3 bases respectively, with 12 bases between them. Germline lookup yields CDR1 LNHDA and CDR2 SQIVND (reference sequence). The CDR3 sequence is 14 residues long. This chain's CDR3 is CASSTDSGYTEAFF. The CDR3 DNA sequence: TGTGCCAGTAGTACAGACAGTGGGTACACTGAAGCTTTCTTT. Drawing the rest from reference TRBV19 and TRBJ1-1, the complete variable domain is DGGITQSPKYLFRKEGQNVTLSCEQNLNHDAMYWYRQDPGQGLRLIYYSQIVNDFQKGDIAEGYSVSREKKESFPLTVTSAQKNPTAFYLCASSTDSGYTEAFFGQGTRLTVV.

This clone was observed a handful of times. This chain links TRBV27 with TRBJ2-7; the match to TRBD1 covers 11 bases. V trimming: 4 bases; J trimming: 7 bases; junction bases outside the gene matches: 6. This CDR3 contains 14 residues. Germline V lookup: CDR1 MNHEY, CDR2 SMNVEV (reference sequence). The CDR3 DNA follows: TGTGCCAGCAGTTCCGGACAGGGGGCGAAGGAGCAGTACTTC. Protein sequence: CASSSGQGAKEQYF.

The chain recombines TRBV5-5 with TRBJ2-3; no clear D. Germline CDR1 reads SGHKS; CDR2 reads YYEKEE (reference sequence). The CDR3 covers 14 residues. V gave up 2 bases and J gave up 7 bases, with 14 bases separating them. The CDR3 bases are TGTGCCAGCAGCTTAGCCTCCTTGGGGAATACGCAGTATTTT. It yields the protein CASSLASLGNTQYF.